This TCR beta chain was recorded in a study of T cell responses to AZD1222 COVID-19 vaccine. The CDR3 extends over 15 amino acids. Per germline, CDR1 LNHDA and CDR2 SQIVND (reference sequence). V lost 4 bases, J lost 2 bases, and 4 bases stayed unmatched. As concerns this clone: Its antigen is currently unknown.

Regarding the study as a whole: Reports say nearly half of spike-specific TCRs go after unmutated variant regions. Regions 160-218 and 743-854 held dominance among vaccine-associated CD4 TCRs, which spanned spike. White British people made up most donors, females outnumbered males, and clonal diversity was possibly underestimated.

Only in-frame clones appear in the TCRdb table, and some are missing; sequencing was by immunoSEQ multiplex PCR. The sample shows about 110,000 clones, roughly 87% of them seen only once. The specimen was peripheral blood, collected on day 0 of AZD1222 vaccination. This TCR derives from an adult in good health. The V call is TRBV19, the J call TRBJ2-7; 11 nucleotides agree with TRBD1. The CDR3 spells CASSSRDRGAYEQYF. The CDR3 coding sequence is TGTGCCAGTAGTAGCCGGGACAGGGGGGCCTACGAGCAGTACTTC.